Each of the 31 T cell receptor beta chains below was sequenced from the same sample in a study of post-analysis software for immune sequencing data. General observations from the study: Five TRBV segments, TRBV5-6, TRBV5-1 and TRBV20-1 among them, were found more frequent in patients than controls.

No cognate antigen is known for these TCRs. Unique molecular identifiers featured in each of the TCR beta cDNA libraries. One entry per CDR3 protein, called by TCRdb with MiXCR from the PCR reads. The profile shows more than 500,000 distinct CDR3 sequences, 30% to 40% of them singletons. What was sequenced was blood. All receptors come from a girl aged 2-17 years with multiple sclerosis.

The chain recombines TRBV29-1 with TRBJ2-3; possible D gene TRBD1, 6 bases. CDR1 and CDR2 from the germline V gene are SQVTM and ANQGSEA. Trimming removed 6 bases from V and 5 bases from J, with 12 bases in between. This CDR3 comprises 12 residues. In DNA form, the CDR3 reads TGCAGCGTGAGCCGAGGGGGAGATACGCAGTATTTT. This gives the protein CSVSRGGDTQYF.

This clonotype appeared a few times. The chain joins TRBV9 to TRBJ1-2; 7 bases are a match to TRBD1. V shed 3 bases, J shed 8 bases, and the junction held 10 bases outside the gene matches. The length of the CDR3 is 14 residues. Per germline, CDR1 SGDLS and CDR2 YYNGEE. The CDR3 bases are TGTGCCAGCAGCGGGAGGACAGGACCAAGGGGCTACACCTTC. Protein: CASSGRTGPRGYTF.

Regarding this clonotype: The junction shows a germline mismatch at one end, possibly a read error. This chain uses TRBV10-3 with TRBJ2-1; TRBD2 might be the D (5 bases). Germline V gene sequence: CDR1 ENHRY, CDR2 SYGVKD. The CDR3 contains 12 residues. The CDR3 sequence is CVISGESNEQFF. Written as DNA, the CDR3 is TGTGTCATCAGTGGGGAGAGCAATGAGCAGTTCTTC.

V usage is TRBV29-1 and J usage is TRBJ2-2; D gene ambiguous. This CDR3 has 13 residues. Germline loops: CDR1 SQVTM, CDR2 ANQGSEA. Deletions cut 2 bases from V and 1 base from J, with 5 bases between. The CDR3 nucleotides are TGCAGCGTTGAATTGGGGAACACCGGGGAGCTGTTTTTT. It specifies CSVELGNTGELFF.

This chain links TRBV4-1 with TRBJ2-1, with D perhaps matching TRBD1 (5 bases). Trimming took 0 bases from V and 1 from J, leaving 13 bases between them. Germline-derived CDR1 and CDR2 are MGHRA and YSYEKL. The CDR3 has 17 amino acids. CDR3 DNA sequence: TGCGCCAGCAGCCAAGATAGTAGTAGGGGTTCCTACAATGAGCAGTTCTTC. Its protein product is CASSQDSSRGSYNEQFF.

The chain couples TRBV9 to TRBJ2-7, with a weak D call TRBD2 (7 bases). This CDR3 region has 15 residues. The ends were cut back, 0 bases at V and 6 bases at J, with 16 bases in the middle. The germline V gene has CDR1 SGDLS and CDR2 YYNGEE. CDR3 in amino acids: CASSVGVGGAVEQYF. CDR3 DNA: TGTGCCAGCAGCGTAGGAGTGGGGGGGGCTGTCGAGCAGTACTTC. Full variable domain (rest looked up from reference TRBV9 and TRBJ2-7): DSGVTQTPKHLITATGQRVTLRCSPRSGDLSVYWYQQSLDQGLQFLIQYYNGEERAKGNILERFSAQQFPDLHSELNLSSLELGDSALYFCASSVGVGGAVEQYFGPGTRLTVT.

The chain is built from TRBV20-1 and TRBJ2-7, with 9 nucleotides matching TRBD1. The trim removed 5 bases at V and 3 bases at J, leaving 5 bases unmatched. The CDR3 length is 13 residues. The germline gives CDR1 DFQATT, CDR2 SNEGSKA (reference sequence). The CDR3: CSALPGQGYEQYF. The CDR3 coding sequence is TGCAGTGCTCTTCCGGGACAGGGCTACGAGCAGTACTTC.

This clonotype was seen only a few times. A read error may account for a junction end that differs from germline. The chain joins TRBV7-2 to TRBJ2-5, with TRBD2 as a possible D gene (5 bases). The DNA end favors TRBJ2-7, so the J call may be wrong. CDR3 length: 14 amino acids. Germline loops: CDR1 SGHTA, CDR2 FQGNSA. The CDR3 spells CACSQNAGDYEQYF. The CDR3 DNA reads TGTGCCTGCAGCCAAAACGCCGGGGACTACGAGCAGTACTTC.

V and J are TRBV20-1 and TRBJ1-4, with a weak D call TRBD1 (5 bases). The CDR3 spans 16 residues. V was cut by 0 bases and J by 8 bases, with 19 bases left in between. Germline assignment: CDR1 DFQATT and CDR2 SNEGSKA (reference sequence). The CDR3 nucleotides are TGCAGTGCTAGAGATCGAAGTTCGGGGGATATCGAAAAACTGTTTTTT. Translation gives CSARDRSSGDIEKLFF.

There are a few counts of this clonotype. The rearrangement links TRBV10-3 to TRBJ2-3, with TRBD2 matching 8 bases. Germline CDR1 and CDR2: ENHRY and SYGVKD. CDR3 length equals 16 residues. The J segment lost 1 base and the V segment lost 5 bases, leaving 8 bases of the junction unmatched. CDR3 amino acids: CAISPPDSGGTDTQYF. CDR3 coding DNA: TGTGCCATCAGTCCCCCCGATAGCGGGGGCACAGATACGCAGTATTTT.

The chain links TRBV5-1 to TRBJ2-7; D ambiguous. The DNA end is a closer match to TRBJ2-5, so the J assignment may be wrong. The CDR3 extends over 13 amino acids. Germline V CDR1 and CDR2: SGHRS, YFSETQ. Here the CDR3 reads CASSSQRSKTQYF. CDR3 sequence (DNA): TGCGCCAGCAGCTCCCAGCGCTCAAAGACCCAGTACTTC.

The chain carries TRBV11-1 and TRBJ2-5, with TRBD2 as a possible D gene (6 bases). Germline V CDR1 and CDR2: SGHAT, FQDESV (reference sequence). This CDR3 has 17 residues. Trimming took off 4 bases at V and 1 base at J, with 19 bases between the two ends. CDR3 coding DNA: TGTGCCAGCAGCTCTCGGGGAGGACTCAACGCCCAAGAGACCCAGTACTTC. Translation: CASSSRGGLNAQETQYF.

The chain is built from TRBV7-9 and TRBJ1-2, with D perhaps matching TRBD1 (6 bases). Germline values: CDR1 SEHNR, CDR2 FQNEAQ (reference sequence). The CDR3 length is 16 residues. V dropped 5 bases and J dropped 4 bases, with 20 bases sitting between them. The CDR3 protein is CASSHSGTPSFYGYTF. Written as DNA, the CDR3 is TGTGCCAGCAGCCATTCCGGGACACCAAGCTTCTATGGCTACACCTTC.

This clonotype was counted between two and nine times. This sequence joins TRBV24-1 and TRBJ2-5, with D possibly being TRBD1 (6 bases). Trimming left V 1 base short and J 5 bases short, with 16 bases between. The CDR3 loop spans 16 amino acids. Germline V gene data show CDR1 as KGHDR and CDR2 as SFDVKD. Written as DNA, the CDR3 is TGTGCCACCAGTGATTTTGGCAGGGGCTCAGGGGAGACCCAGTACTTC. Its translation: CATSDFGRGSGETQYF.

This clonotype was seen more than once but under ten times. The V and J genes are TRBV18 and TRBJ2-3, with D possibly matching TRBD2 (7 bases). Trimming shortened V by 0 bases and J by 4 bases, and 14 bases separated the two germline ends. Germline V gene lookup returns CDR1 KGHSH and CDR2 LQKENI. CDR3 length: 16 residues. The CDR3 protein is CASSPPAGDTSDTQYF. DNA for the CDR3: TGTGCCAGCTCACCACCGGCGGGGGACACATCAGATACGCAGTATTTT.

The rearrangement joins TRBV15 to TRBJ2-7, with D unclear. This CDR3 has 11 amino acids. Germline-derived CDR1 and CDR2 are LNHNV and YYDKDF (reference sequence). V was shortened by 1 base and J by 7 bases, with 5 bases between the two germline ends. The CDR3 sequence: CATSRGWEQYF. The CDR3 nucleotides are TGTGCCACCAGCAGAGGGTGGGAGCAGTACTTC. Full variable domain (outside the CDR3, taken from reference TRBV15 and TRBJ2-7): DAMVIQNPRYQVTQFGKPVTLSCSQTLNHNVMYWYQQKSSQAPKLLFHYYDKDFNNEADTPDNFQSRRPNTSFCFLDIRSPGLGDTAMYLCATSRGWEQYFGPGTRLTVT.

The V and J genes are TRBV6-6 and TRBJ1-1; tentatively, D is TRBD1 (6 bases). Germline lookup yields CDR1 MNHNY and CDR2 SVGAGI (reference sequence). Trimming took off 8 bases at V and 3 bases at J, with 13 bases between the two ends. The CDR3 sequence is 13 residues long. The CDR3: CASPRGPDTEAFF. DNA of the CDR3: TGTGCCAGCCCCAGGGGTCCGGACACTGAAGCTTTCTTT.

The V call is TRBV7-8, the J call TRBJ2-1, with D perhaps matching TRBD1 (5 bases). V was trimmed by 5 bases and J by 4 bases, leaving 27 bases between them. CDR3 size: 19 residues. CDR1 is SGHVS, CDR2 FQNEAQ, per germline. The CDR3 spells CASSLDSPISRKIYNEQFF. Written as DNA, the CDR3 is TGTGCCAGCAGCCTAGACAGTCCTATATCCCGGAAGATTTACAATGAGCAGTTCTTC. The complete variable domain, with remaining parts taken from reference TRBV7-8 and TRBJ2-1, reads GAGVSQSPRYKVAKRGQDVALRCDPISGHVSLFWYQQALGQGPEFLTYFQNEAQLDKSGLPSDRFFAERPEGSVSTLKIQRTQQEDSAVYLCASSLDSPISRKIYNEQFFGPGTRLTVL.

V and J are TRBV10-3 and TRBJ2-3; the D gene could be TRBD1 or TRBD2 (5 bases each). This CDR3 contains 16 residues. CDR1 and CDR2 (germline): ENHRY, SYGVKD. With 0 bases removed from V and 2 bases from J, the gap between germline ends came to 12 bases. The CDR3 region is CAISESNGGLTDTQYF. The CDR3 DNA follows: TGTGCCATCAGTGAGTCGAATGGGGGTCTCACAGATACGCAGTATTTT.

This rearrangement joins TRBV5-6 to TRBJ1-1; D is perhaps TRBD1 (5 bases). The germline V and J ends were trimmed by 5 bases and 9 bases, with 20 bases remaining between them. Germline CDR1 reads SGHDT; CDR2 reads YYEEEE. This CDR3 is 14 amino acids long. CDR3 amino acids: CASSAGLPDIKAFF. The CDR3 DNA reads TGTGCCAGCAGTGCGGGGTTGCCGGACATAAAAGCTTTCTTT.

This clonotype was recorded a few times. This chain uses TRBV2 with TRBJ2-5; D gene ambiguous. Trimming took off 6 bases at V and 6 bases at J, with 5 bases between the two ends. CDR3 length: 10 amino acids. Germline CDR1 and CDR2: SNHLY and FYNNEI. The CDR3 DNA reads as TGTGCCAGCAGAGAGAAGACCCAGTACTTC. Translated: CASREKTQYF.

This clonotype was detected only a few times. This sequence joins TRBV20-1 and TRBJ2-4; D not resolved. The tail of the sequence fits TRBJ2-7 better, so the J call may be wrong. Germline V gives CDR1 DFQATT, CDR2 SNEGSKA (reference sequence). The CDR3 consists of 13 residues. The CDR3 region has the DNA TGCAGTGCTAGTTTACCCCCCGCGTACGAGCAGTACTTC. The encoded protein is CSASLPPAYEQYF.

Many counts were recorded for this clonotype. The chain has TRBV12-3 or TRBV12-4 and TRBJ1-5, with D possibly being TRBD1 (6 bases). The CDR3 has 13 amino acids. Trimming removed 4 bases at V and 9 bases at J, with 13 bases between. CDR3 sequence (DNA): TGTGCCAGCAGTTCCAGGGGCGGGGGGCCCCAGCATTTT. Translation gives CASSSRGGGPQHF.

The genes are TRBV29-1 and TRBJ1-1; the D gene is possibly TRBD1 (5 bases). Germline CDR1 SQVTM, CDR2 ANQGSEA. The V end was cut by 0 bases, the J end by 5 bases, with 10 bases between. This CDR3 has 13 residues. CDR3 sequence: CSVEDHRGTEAFF. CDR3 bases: TGCAGCGTTGAAGACCATAGGGGAACTGAAGCTTTCTTT. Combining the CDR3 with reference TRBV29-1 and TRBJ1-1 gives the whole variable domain SAVISQKPSRDICQRGTSLTIQCQVDSQVTMMFWYRQQPGQSLTLIATANQGSEATYESGFVIDKFPISRPNLTFSTLTVSNMSPEDSSIYLCSVEDHRGTEAFFGQGTRLTVV.

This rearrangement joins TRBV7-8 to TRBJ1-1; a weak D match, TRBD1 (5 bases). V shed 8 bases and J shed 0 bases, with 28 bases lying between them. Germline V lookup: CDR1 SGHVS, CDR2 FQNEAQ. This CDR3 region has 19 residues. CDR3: CASARLGAGGQLMNTEAFF. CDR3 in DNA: TGTGCCAGCGCACGACTCGGGGCCGGAGGGCAGTTAATGAACACTGAAGCTTTCTTT. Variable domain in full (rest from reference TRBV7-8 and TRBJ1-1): GAGVSQSPRYKVAKRGQDVALRCDPISGHVSLFWYQQALGQGPEFLTYFQNEAQLDKSGLPSDRFFAERPEGSVSTLKIQRTQQEDSAVYLCASARLGAGGQLMNTEAFFGQGTRLTVV.

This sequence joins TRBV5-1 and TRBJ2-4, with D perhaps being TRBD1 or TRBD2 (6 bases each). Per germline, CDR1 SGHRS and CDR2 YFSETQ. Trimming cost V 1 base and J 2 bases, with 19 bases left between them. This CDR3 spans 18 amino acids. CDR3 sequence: CASSLSPGGQGTKNIQYF. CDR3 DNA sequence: TGCGCCAGCAGCTTGTCCCCCGGGGGCCAAGGGACCAAAAACATTCAGTACTTC.

The CDR3 coding sequence is TGCAGCGCTACCTTAGGGGCAGGGGGAAGCTACACCTTC. Residues: CSATLGAGGSYTF. The J gene is TRBJ1-2, the V gene TRBV29-1; 7 bases fit TRBD1. Germline values: CDR1 SQVTM, CDR2 ANQGSEA. CDR3 length: 13 residues. The V segment lost 7 bases and the J segment 9 bases; nucleotides outside the gene matches: 14.

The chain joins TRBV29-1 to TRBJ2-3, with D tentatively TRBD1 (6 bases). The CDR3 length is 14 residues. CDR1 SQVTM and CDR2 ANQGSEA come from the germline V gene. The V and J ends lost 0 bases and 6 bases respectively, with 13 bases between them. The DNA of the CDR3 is TGCAGCGTTGAAGATCTCCAGGGGAAGGATACGCAGTATTTT. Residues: CSVEDLQGKDTQYF.

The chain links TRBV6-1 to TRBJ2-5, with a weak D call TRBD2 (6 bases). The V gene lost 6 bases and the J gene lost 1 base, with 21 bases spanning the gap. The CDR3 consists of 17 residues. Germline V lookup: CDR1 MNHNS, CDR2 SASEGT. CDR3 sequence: CASRPGVALGFQETQYF. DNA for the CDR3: TGTGCCAGCAGGCCGGGGGTAGCGCTTGGGTTCCAAGAGACCCAGTACTTC.

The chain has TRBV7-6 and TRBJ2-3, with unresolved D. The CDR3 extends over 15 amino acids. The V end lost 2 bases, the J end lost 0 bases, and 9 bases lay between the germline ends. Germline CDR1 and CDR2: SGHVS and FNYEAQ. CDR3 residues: CASSLLVVSTDTQYF. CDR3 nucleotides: TGTGCCAGCAGCTTACTAGTAGTTAGCACAGATACGCAGTATTTT.

The CDR3: CASSQDFRGGSPLHF. CDR3 DNA: TGCGCCAGCAGCCAAGATTTCCGGGGTGGTTCACCCCTCCACTTT. V gene TRBV4-1 combines with J gene TRBJ1-6; D is uncertain. Germline CDR1 and CDR2: MGHRA and YSYEKL. Deletions cut 0 bases from V and 9 bases from J, with 12 bases between. The CDR3 length is 15 residues.